The 3 T cell receptor beta chains given below trace back to one sample, sequenced in a study of shared clonotypes between healthy human individuals. Sequencing used immunoSEQ multiplex PCR; TCRdb keeps in-frame clones, though not all of them. Of millions of clones listed, approximately 94% are singletons. Positive CCR7 selection of CD45RO-negative cells yielded the naive CD8 cells, and terminally differentiated effector memory CD45RA+ cells were excluded. The sequencing input was naive CD8+ T cells sorted from blood. These receptors were obtained from a man between 18 and 35 years old in good health.

The rearrangement links TRBV5-6 to TRBJ2-2; 14 bases line up with TRBD2. Germline trimming cut 4 bases from V and 5 bases from J; bases unmatched to any gene: 10. The CDR3 runs to 18 residues. From germline, CDR1 is SGHDT and CDR2 YYEEEE. CDR3 nucleotides: TGTGCCAGCAGCCTGGGACTAGCGGGAGACCTAGAGACCGGGGAGCTGTTTTTT. It specifies CASSLGLAGDLETGELFF.

The V and J genes are TRBV6-6 and TRBJ2-7; no definite D call. Trimming took 6 bases from V and 3 from J, leaving 12 bases between them. The CDR3 has 13 residues. Per the germline V gene, CDR1 is MNHNY and CDR2 is SVGAGI (reference sequence). The CDR3 loop reads CASSPVGYYEQYF. Here the CDR3 DNA reads TGTGCCAGCAGCCCAGTGGGGTACTACGAGCAGTACTTC.

The CDR3 spells CASRRGSNYGYTF. The CDR3 DNA follows: TGTGCCAGCCGTAGAGGATCTAACTATGGCTACACCTTC. V usage is TRBV11-2 and J usage is TRBJ1-2; D not certain. This CDR3 region has 13 residues. The germline V gene encodes CDR1 SGHAT and CDR2 FQNNGV. The V and J ends lost 8 bases and 0 bases respectively, with 10 bases between them.